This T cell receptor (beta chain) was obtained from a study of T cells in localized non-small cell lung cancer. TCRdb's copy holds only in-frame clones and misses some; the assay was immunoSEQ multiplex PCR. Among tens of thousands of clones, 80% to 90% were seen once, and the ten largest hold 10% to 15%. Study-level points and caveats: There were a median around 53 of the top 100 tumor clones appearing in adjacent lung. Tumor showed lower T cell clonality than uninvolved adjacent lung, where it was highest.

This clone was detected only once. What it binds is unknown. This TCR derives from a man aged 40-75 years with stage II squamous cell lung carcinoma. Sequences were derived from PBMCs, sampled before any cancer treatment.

CDR3 in DNA: TGTGCCAGCAGCCTAACGGTAGCGGGGGTAGGCGAGCAGTACTTC. It codes for CASSLTVAGVGEQYF. The rearrangement links TRBV11-1 to TRBJ2-7, with TRBD2 matching 9 bases. The length of the CDR3 is 15 residues. CDR1 is SGHAT, CDR2 FQDESV, per germline (reference sequence). Unmatched junction bases numbered 11, after V lost 5 bases and J lost 6 bases.